The sequence of this T cell receptor beta chain was determined in a study of Ad26.COV2.S vaccination and SARS-CoV-2 variants. Whole-study context: In the study, Ad26.COV2.S was injected intramuscularly once, or twice 56 days apart. Points from the study as a whole: Non-spike TCR breadth showed similarity between vaccine and placebo recipients. Post-vaccination spike-specific CD8+ and CD4+ T cell responses reportedly had substantial breadth.

Assay used: immunoSEQ multiplex PCR; TCRdb lists only in-frame clones, some missing. The table includes hundreds of thousands of clones, more than 80% detected once. The germline CDR1 and CDR2 sequences are LGHDT and YNNKEL (reference sequence). V was trimmed by 5 bases and J by 2 bases, leaving 13 bases between them. This CDR3 contains 15 residues. This clone was counted once. Its antigen is not known. Stated treatment: roughly 20 received Ad26.COV2.S at low or high dose, single or two shots; several received placebo; per-sample allocation not given. Material that was analyzed had been drawn on day 63 after the first vaccine or placebo injection.

The sequencing used peripheral blood, collected in a trial of Ad26.COV2.S vaccine versus placebo. This TCR was sampled from a person between 18 and 59 years old who received the Ad26.COV2.S COVID-19 vaccine or a placebo. The chain combines TRBV3-1 (or the pseudogene TRBV3-2) with TRBJ2-1, with D possibly being TRBD1 (6 bases). CDR3: CASSAGTYTYNEQFF. Written as DNA, the CDR3 is TGTGCCAGCAGCGCCGGGACATATACCTACAATGAGCAGTTCTTC.